This entry describes one TCR beta chain. As yet, its antigen is unknown. Clones were read by immunoSEQ multiplex PCR, and TCRdb kept only the in-frame ones, dropping some. The table shows just over 350,000 clones, with under 95% occurring only once. This record comes from a study of Ad26.COV2.S vaccination and SARS-CoV-2 variants. Study results and caveats: Participants in the vaccine arm had higher spike-specific TCR breadth; placebo recipients had lower.

Unmatched junction bases numbered 10, after V lost 4 bases and J lost 0 bases. The CDR3 has 17 amino acids. From germline, CDR1 is MNHNS and CDR2 SASEGT. Sequenced here: peripheral blood, sampled after recovery from COVID-19. The V call is TRBV6-1, the J call TRBJ2-5; 8 positions match TRBD2. This receptor was taken from a human donor who had recovered from COVID-19. The CDR3 is CASSGGVAGGHQETQYF. The CDR3, as DNA: TGTGCCAGCAGTGGGGGTGTGGCGGGGGGCCACCAAGAGACCCAGTACTTC.